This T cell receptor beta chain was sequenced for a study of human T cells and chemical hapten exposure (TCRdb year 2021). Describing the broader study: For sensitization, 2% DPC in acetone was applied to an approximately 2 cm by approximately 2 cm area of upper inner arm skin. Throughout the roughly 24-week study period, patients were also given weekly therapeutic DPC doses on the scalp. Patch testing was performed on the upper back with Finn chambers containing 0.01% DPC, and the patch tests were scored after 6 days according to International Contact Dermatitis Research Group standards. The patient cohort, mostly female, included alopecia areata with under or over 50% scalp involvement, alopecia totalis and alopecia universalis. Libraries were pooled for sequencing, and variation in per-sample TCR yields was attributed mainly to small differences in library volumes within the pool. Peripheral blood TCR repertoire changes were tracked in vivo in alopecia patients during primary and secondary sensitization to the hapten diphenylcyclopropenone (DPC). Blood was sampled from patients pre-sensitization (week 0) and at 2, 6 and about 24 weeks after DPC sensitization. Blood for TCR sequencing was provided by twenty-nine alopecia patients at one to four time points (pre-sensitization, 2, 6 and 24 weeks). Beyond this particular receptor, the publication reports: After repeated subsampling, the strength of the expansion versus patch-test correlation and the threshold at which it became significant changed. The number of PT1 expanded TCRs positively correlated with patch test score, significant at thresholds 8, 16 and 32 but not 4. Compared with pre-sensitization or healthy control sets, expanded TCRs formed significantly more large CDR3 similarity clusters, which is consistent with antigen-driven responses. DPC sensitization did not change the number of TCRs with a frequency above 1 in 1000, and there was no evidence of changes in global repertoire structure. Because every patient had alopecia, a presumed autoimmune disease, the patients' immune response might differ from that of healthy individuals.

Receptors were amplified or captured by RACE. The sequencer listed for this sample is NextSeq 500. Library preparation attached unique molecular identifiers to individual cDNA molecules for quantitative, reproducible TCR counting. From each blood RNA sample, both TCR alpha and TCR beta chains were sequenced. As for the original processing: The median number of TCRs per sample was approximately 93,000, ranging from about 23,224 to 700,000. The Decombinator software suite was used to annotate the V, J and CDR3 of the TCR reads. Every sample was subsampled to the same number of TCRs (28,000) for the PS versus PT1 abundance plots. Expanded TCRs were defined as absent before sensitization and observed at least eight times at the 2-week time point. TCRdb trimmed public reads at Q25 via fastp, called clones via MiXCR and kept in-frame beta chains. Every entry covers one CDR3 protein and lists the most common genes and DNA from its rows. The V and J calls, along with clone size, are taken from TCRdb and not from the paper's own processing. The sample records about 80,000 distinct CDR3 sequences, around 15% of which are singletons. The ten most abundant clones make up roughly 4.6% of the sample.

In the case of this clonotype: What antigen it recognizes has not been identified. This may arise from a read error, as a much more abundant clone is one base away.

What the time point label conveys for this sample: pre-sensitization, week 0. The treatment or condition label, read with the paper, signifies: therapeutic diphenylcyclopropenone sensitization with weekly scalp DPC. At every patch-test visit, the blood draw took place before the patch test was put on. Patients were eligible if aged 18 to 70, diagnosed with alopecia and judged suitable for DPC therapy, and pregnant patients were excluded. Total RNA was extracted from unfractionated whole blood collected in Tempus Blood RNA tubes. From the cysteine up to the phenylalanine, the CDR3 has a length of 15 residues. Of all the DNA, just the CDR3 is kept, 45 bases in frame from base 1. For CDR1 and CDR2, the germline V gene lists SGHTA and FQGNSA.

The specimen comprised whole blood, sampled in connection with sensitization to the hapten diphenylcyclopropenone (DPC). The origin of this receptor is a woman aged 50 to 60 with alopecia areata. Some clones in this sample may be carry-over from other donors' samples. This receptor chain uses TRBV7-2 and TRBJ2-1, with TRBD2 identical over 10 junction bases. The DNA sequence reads TGTGTCAGCAGCTTATTGGTAGCGGGGGGCAATGAGCAGTTCTTC. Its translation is CVSSLLVAGGNEQFF. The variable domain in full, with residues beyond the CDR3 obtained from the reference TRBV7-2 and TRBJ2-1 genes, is GAGVSQSPSNKVTEKGKDVELRCDPISGHTALYWYRQSLGQGLEFLIYFQGNSAPDKSGLPSDRFSAERTGGSVSTLTIQRTQQEDSAVYLCVSSLLVAGGNEQFFGPGTRLTVL.